This is a list of T cell receptor beta chains from one sample in a study of shared clonotypes between healthy human individuals. The protocol was immunoSEQ multiplex PCR, while the TCRdb copy is restricted to in-frame clones and leaves out a portion. The sample has about 510,000 clones; about 96% are singletons. The sample was naive CD4+ T cells sorted from blood. Receptors were obtained from a woman aged 25 to 39 in good health. The CDR3 runs from the conserved cysteine through the conserved F or W. A D gene is named only where the DNA matches it firmly. Expanded clones are given a class, and other clones once, few, many or no size at all.

v_call	d_call	clone_size	j_call	cdr3_aa	cdr3_nt
TRBV2	-	-	TRBJ1-5	CASSDGIFSNQPQHF	TGTGCCAGCAGTGATGGCATTTTTAGCAATCAGCCCCAGCATTTT
TRBV27	-	-	TRBJ1-2	CASSKPGTGYGYTF	TGTGCCAGCAGCAAACCCGGGACGGGCTATGGCTACACCTTC
TRBV28	-	-	TRBJ2-5	CASSYAGGQGETQYF	TGTGCCAGCAGTTATGCGGGCGGGCAGGGAGAGACCCAGTACTTC
TRBV29-1	-	-	TRBJ2-1	CSVGRGSSSYNEQFF	TGCAGCGTTGGACGGGGCTCCAGCTCCTACAATGAGCAGTTCTTC
TRBV29-1	-	once	TRBJ1-1	CSVEQVLNTEAFF	TGCAGCGTTGAACAGGTGCTGAACACTGAAGCTTTCTTT
TRBV5-1	TRBD2	-	TRBJ2-2	CASSSTSTRGGKLFF	TGCGCCAGCAGCTCGACTAGTACTCGGGGGGGAAAGCTGTTTTTT
TRBV28	TRBD1	-	TRBJ1-5	CASSISGTGLSNQPQHF	TGTGCCAGCAGCATTTCCGGGACAGGGTTGAGCAATCAGCCCCAGCATTTT
TRBV6-4	-	-	TRBJ2-6	CASSDEARGGANVLTF	TGTGCCAGCAGTGACGAGGCCAGGGGTGGGGCCAACGTCCTGACTTTC
TRBV6-9	TRBD1	-	TRBJ1-1	CASRGDRLLSAFF	TGTGCCAGCAGAGGGGACAGGCTGCTTTCGGCTTTCTTT
TRBV14	TRBD1	-	TRBJ2-3	CASSSRLRGGLSTDTQYF	TGTGCCAGCAGCTCGCGGCTCAGAGGGGGCCTCAGCACAGATACGCAGTATTTT
TRBV28	-	-	TRBJ2-5	CASSLWQGYTTETQYF	TGTGCCAGCAGTTTATGGCAGGGGTATACAACCGAGACCCAGTACTTC
TRBV6-1	-	-	TRBJ1-1	CASSVQESGTEAFF	TGTGCCAGCAGTGTACAGGAATCGGGGACTGAAGCTTTCTTT
TRBV27	-	-	TRBJ2-7	CASSQPGVPYEQYF	TGTGCCAGCAGTCAACCGGGAGTACCCTACGAGCAGTACTTC
TRBV13	TRBD2	-	TRBJ2-1	CASSLPRRTSGRGSSYNEQFF	TGTGCCAGCAGCCTACCCCGCCGGACTAGCGGGAGAGGGTCCTCCTACAATGAGCAGTTCTTC
TRBV11-3	TRBD1	-	TRBJ1-1	CASSLGQGQAFF	TGTGCCAGCAGCCTTGGACAGGGCCAAGCTTTCTTT
TRBV29-1	TRBD1	-	TRBJ2-5	CSVRTGAQETQYF	TGCAGCGTTCGGACAGGGGCCCAAGAGACCCAGTACTTC
TRBV6-5	-	-	TRBJ2-7	CASSYSQGLSDEQYF	TGTGCCAGCAGTTACTCTCAGGGGCTTAGCGACGAGCAGTACTTC
TRBV10-3	-	-	TRBJ2-2	CAISESGVPNTGELFF	TGTGCCATCAGTGAGTCTGGGGTGCCGAACACCGGGGAGCTGTTTTTT
TRBV5-1	TRBD1	-	TRBJ2-7	CASSSGTGVPGGAYEQYF	TGCGCCAGCAGCTCCGGGACAGGGGTCCCGGGGGGGGCTTACGAGCAGTACTTC
TRBV18	-	-	TRBJ2-3	CASSPAVGDTDTQYF	TGTGCCAGCTCACCGGCGGTGGGGGACACAGATACGCAGTATTTT
TRBV7-9	-	-	TRBJ1-1	CASSLGTQYMNTEAFF	TGTGCCAGCAGCCTTGGGACCCAATACATGAACACTGAAGCTTTCTTT
TRBV11-2	-	-	TRBJ2-1	CASSPGTFVQFF	TGTGCCAGCAGCCCCGGGACTTTTGTGCAGTTCTTC
TRBV6-6	TRBD2	few	TRBJ2-7	CASAVAGDYEQYF	TGTGCCAGCGCAGTAGCGGGAGACTACGAGCAGTACTTC
TRBV28	-	once	TRBJ2-7	CASSTTDFEQYF	TGTGCCAGCAGCACTACAGACTTCGAGCAGTACTTC
TRBV5-4	-	-	TRBJ2-6	CASSPPAPSGANVLTF	TGTGCCAGCAGCCCCCCAGCTCCCTCTGGGGCCAACGTCCTGACTTTC
TRBV5-1	TRBD1	once	TRBJ2-7	CASSSGTVLHEQYF	TGCGCCAGCAGCTCGGGGACAGTTCTTCACGAGCAGTACTTC
TRBV7-8	-	-	TRBJ2-5	CASSLETGLYETQYF	TGTGCCAGCAGCTTAGAGACAGGTCTTTACGAGACCCAGTACTTC